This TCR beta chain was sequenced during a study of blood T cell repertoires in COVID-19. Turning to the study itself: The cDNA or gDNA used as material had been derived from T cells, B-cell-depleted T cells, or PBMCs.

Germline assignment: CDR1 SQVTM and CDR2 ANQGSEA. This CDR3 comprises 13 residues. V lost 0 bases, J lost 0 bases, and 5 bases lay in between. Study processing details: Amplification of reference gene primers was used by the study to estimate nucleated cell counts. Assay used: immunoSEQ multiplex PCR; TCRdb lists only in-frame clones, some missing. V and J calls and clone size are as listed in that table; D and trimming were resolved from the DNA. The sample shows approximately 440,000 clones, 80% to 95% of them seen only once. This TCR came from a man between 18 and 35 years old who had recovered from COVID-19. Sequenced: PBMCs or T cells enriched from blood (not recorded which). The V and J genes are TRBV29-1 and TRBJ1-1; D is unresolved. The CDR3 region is CSVEEFMNTEAFF. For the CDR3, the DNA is TGCAGCGTTGAAGAGTTCATGAACACTGAAGCTTTCTTT.